The 32 T cell receptor beta chains below come from one sample, sequenced in a study of control samples from healthy donors and cancer patients. The protocol was immunoSEQ multiplex PCR, while the TCRdb copy is restricted to in-frame clones and leaves out a portion. The top ten hold over 1.3% of the sample, which has roughly 170,000 clones, around 94% seen once. The specimen sequenced was blood. The receptors originated from a woman between 18 and 29 years old in good health.

The genes are TRBV6-5 and TRBJ2-4; 9 positions match TRBD1. CDR1 and CDR2 (germline): MNHEY, SVGAGI. V lost 4 bases, J lost 4 bases, and 2 bases stayed unmatched. CDR3 length equals 14 residues. This chain's CDR3 is CASSFGQGKNIQYF. The DNA for the CDR3 is TGTGCCAGCAGTTTTGGACAGGGGAAAAACATTCAGTACTTC.

The chain is built from TRBV27 and TRBJ1-4, with TRBD1 matching 9 bases. After removal of 4 bases from V and 8 bases from J, the junction contained 8 bases not matched to a gene. The CDR3 consists of 15 residues. Looked up from germline, CDR1 is MNHEY and CDR2 is SMNVEV (reference sequence). CDR3 sequence (DNA): TGTGCCAGCAGTTCCGCGGGACAGGGTGACGAAAAACTGTTTTTT. This sequence encodes CASSSAGQGDEKLFF.

The chain employs TRBV6-6 and TRBJ2-2, with 8 bases that match TRBD2. The J segment lost 1 base and the V segment lost 2 bases, leaving 0 bases of the junction unmatched. The CDR3 is 15 amino acids. Germline V gene data show CDR1 as MNHNY and CDR2 as SVGAGI (reference sequence). CDR3 protein: CASSYLAGNTGELFF. The DNA of the CDR3 is TGTGCCAGCAGTTACCTAGCGGGGAACACCGGGGAGCTGTTTTTT.

This sequence joins TRBV28 and TRBJ1-4, with D perhaps TRBD1 (5 bases). Looked up from germline, CDR1 is MDHEN and CDR2 is SYDVKM. This CDR3 region has 15 residues. The germline V and J ends were trimmed by 5 bases and 3 bases, with 13 bases remaining between them. CDR3 in amino acids: CASSLPRGANEKLFF. CDR3 coding DNA: TGTGCCAGCAGTCTACCTAGAGGGGCTAATGAAAAACTGTTTTTT.

The rearrangement joins TRBV19 to TRBJ1-2; D is perhaps TRBD1 (6 bases). CDR1 and CDR2 from the germline V gene are LNHDA and SQIVND (reference sequence). Trimming cost V 7 bases and J 4 bases, with 13 bases left between them. The CDR3 has 13 residues. CDR3 nucleotides: TGTGCCAGTACGGGGGGCGTCCCCTATGGCTACACCTTC. It is translated as CASTGGVPYGYTF.

The rearrangement uses TRBV6-5 and TRBJ1-6; D is unclear. CDR3 size: 14 residues. With 8 bases removed from V and 6 bases from J, the gap between germline ends came to 14 bases. Germline V gene lookup returns CDR1 MNHEY and CDR2 SVGAGI. The CDR3 DNA follows: TGTGCCAGCGGGTATGGTAGTCCTAATTCACCCCTCCACTTT. Protein: CASGYGSPNSPLHF.

The chain couples TRBV4-2 to TRBJ1-2; D unresolved. CDR1 is LGHNA and CDR2 is YNFKEQ in the germline V gene. This CDR3 is built from 12 residues. V was clipped by 4 bases and J by 8 bases, with 11 bases between them. The CDR3 spells CASSLDFGGYTF. DNA of the CDR3: TGTGCCAGCAGCCTTGACTTTGGCGGCTACACCTTC.

This rearrangement joins TRBV27 to TRBJ1-5; D is ambiguous. V dropped 5 bases and J dropped 4 bases, with 6 bases sitting between them. This CDR3 has 12 amino acids. CDR1 MNHEY and CDR2 SMNVEV come from the germline V gene (reference sequence). CDR3 bases: TGTGCCAGCAGTCCGAAGAATCAGCCCCAGCATTTT. Amino acid sequence: CASSPKNQPQHF.

The chain links TRBV9 to TRBJ1-1; no firm D call. The CDR3 has 13 amino acids. With 2 bases removed from V and 2 bases from J, the gap between germline ends came to 7 bases. The germline CDR1 and CDR2 sequences are SGDLS and YYNGEE. The CDR3 DNA follows: TGTGCCAGCAGCGTTCATCAAAACACTGAAGCTTTCTTT. Amino acid sequence: CASSVHQNTEAFF. Full variable domain (remainder filled in from reference TRBV9 and TRBJ1-1): DSGVTQTPKHLITATGQRVTLRCSPRSGDLSVYWYQQSLDQGLQFLIQYYNGEERAKGNILERFSAQQFPDLHSELNLSSLELGDSALYFCASSVHQNTEAFFGQGTRLTVV.

The rearrangement joins TRBV4-2 to TRBJ1-2, with D unclear. Trimming took 1 base from V and 0 from J, leaving 9 bases between them. The germline V gene encodes CDR1 LGHNA and CDR2 YNFKEQ. This CDR3 is built from 15 residues. CDR3 bases: TGTGCCAGCAGCCAAGCCCCATCTGCTAACTATGGCTACACCTTC. It encodes CASSQAPSANYGYTF.

The V call is TRBV9, the J call TRBJ1-2; no clear D. CDR1 is SGDLS, CDR2 YYNGEE, per germline. The V gene lost 3 bases and the J gene lost 6 bases, with 12 bases spanning the gap. The CDR3 runs 13 residues. CDR3 loop: CASSDQTRDGYTF. In DNA form, the CDR3 reads TGTGCCAGCAGCGACCAGACCCGAGATGGCTACACCTTC.

V usage is TRBV28 and J usage is TRBJ1-4; 10 bases align to TRBD1. CDR1 MDHEN and CDR2 SYDVKM come from the germline V gene. Trimming cost V 4 bases and J 9 bases; bases outside gene matches: 11. The CDR3 sequence is 16 residues long. CDR3 in amino acids: CASSSSPDRGIKKLFF. The CDR3 nucleotides are TGTGCCAGCAGTTCTTCCCCGGACAGGGGGATTAAAAAACTGTTTTTT. The full variable domain, in which reference TRBV28 and TRBJ1-4 provide the parts outside the CDR3, is DVKVTQSSRYLVKRTGEKVFLECVQDMDHENMFWYRQDPGLGLRLIYFSYDVKMKEKGDIPEGYSVSREKKERFSLILESASTNQTSMYLCASSSSPDRGIKKLFFGSGTQLSVL.

The chain uses TRBV4-2 and TRBJ1-2; D gene ambiguous. The CDR3 loop spans 15 amino acids. Germline CDR1 LGHNA, CDR2 YNFKEQ. Trimming took off 0 bases at V and 0 bases at J, with 8 bases between the two ends. The CDR3 nucleotides are TGTGCCAGCAGCCAAGAGACCACTCCTAACTATGGCTACACCTTC. It codes for CASSQETTPNYGYTF.

The rearrangement joins TRBV7-9 to TRBJ2-5, with a weak D call TRBD1 (6 bases). The CDR3 totals 15 residues. Trimming took off 4 bases at V and 2 bases at J, with 14 bases between the two ends. Germline V gives CDR1 SEHNR, CDR2 FQNEAQ (reference sequence). The CDR3 sequence: CASSSRRGLQETQYF. DNA of the CDR3: TGTGCCAGCAGCTCCCGCAGGGGCCTTCAAGAGACCCAGTACTTC.

The chain recombines TRBV10-1 with TRBJ1-6; no reliable D call. V lost 3 bases and J 10 bases, leaving 13 bases between the germline ends. Germline loops: CDR1 WNHNN, CDR2 SYGVQD (reference sequence). This CDR3 contains 14 residues. The DNA for the CDR3 is TGCGCCAGCAGTGACCGGGCCCCAGAGTCACCCCTCCACTTT. Amino acid sequence: CASSDRAPESPLHF.

J is TRBJ1-2 and V is TRBV19; perhaps TRBD1 as D (6 bases). The CDR3 is 13 residues long. Germline CDR1 reads LNHDA; CDR2 reads SQIVND (reference sequence). V gave up 11 bases and J gave up 5 bases, with 18 bases separating them. The CDR3 nucleotides are TGTGCCGGGTCCGGAGCGAGGGGGTATGGCTACACCTTC. Residues: CAGSGARGYGYTF. Based on the CDR3 plus reference TRBV19 and TRBJ1-2, the full variable domain is DGGITQSPKYLFRKEGQNVTLSCEQNLNHDAMYWYRQDPGQGLRLIYYSQIVNDFQKGDIAEGYSVSREKKESFPLTVTSAQKNPTAFYLCAGSGARGYGYTFGSGTRLTVV.

The V and J genes are TRBV28 and TRBJ2-7, with D unresolved. Trimming pared 5 bases from V and 2 bases from J, leaving 4 bases between. The CDR3 runs 11 residues. In germline, CDR1 is MDHEN, CDR2 SYDVKM. CDR3 amino acids: CASSLAYEQYF. The CDR3 nucleotides read TGTGCCAGCAGTCTCGCCTACGAGCAGTACTTC.

The chain couples TRBV11-2 to TRBJ2-7, with D maybe TRBD1 (6 bases). This CDR3 region has 16 residues. V lost 6 bases and J lost 2, with 20 bases in between. Germline V gene data show CDR1 as SGHAT and CDR2 as FQNNGV. The CDR3 spells CASRGLRDKKTYEQYF. The CDR3 DNA reads TGTGCCAGCAGGGGCTTGAGGGACAAGAAGACCTACGAGCAGTACTTC.

The chain links TRBV6-5 to TRBJ2-3, with a possible D match to TRBD2 (5 bases). Germline CDR1 reads MNHEY; CDR2 reads SVGAGI. The CDR3 sequence is 14 residues long. Trimming cost V 2 bases and J 0 bases, with 6 bases left between them. CDR3 sequence reads: CASSYAGSTDTQYF. The CDR3 bases are TGTGCCAGCAGTTACGCGGGTAGCACAGATACGCAGTATTTT.

This clone was counted once. V and J are TRBV7-2 and TRBJ1-2; D is unresolved. The CDR3 is 16 amino acids. V lost 4 bases and J 0 bases, leaving 15 bases between the germline ends. Germline-derived CDR1 and CDR2 are SGHTA and FQGNSA. Here the CDR3 reads CASSSVRKKPNYGYTF. CDR3 sequence (DNA): TGTGCCAGCAGCTCGGTTCGCAAGAAACCTAACTATGGCTACACCTTC. The full variable domain, with the rest looked up from reference TRBV7-2 and TRBJ1-2, is GAGVSQSPSNKVTEKGKDVELRCDPISGHTALYWYRQSLGQGLEFLIYFQGNSAPDKSGLPSDRFSAERTGGSVSTLTIQRTQQEDSAVYLCASSSVRKKPNYGYTFGSGTRLTVV.

This clone was observed a single time. The CDR3 sequence is CASSRQTGVDYGYTF. The CDR3 nucleotides are TGTGCCAGTAGTAGACAGACAGGGGTGGACTATGGCTACACCTTC. The chain combines TRBV19 with TRBJ1-2; 8 nucleotides line up with TRBD1. The CDR3 has 15 residues. Germline CDR1 reads LNHDA; CDR2 reads SQIVND (reference sequence). With V trimmed by 4 bases and J by 3 bases, 7 bases remained unmatched. Drawing the rest from reference TRBV19 and TRBJ1-2, the complete variable domain is DGGITQSPKYLFRKEGQNVTLSCEQNLNHDAMYWYRQDPGQGLRLIYYSQIVNDFQKGDIAEGYSVSREKKESFPLTVTSAQKNPTAFYLCASSRQTGVDYGYTFGSGTRLTVV.

The V call is TRBV7-9, the J call TRBJ1-2, with a possible D match to TRBD1 (5 bases). The CDR3 loop spans 15 amino acids. Germline assignment: CDR1 SEHNR and CDR2 FQNEAQ (reference sequence). Between the trimmed V and J ends, which lost 4 bases and 6 bases, there was a span of 18 bases. For the CDR3, the DNA is TGTGCCAGCAGCTCTCAGGGCCAGGTGGGGAATGGCTACACCTTC. It specifies CASSSQGQVGNGYTF. The whole variable domain, remainder taken from reference TRBV7-9 and TRBJ1-2, is DTGVSQNPRHKITKRGQNVTFRCDPISEHNRLYWYRQTLGQGPEFLTYFQNEAQLEKSRLLSDRFSAERPKGSFSTLEIQRTEQGDSAMYLCASSSQGQVGNGYTFGSGTRLTVV.

The gene calls are TRBV4-1 and TRBJ2-7; weak D call: TRBD1 (5 bases). Germline CDR1 is MGHRA and CDR2 is YSYEKL. The CDR3 extends over 16 amino acids. Trimming left V 1 base short and J 0 bases short, with 13 bases between. CDR3 region: CASSQVHAGISYEQYF. The CDR3 coding sequence is TGCGCCAGCAGCCAAGTCCATGCAGGGATCTCCTACGAGCAGTACTTC.

This clone was found once. The chain employs TRBV18 and TRBJ2-7; 10 bases map to TRBD1. J lost 7 bases, V lost 0 bases, and 6 bases had no gene match. The germline V gene encodes CDR1 KGHSH and CDR2 LQKENI. The CDR3 is 15 residues long. The CDR3 loop is CASSPPRQGAREQYF. In DNA form, the CDR3 reads TGTGCCAGCTCACCACCTCGACAGGGGGCTCGGGAGCAGTACTTC.

This clone came up a few times. The chain recombines TRBV2 with TRBJ2-1, with 8 bases that match TRBD2. The ends lost 9 bases at V and 8 bases at J; junction bases unmatched: 12. This CDR3 comprises 14 residues. CDR1 is SNHLY, CDR2 FYNNEI, per germline. The CDR3 nucleotides read TGTGCCAGTCGCTTTTTAGGGACTAGAGATGAGCAGTTCTTC. It encodes CASRFLGTRDEQFF.

This chain joins TRBV5-1 and TRBJ2-1; a possible D gene is TRBD2 (5 bases). CDR1 SGHRS and CDR2 YFSETQ come from the germline V gene. The V and J ends lost 4 bases and 1 base respectively, with 12 bases between them. The CDR3 contains 15 residues. The chain's CDR3 is CASSTLAESYNEQFF. The CDR3 region has the DNA TGCGCCAGCAGCACCCTAGCTGAATCCTACAATGAGCAGTTCTTC.

CDR3 in DNA: TGTGCCAGCAGCGTTACGCTGACGGGTGGCTACACCTTC. This translates into CASSVTLTGGYTF. The chain has TRBV9 and TRBJ1-2; D unclear. V lost 2 bases, J lost 7 bases, and 12 bases lay in between. Germline V gene sequence: CDR1 SGDLS, CDR2 YYNGEE. The CDR3 runs 13 residues.

This clone came up once. The rearrangement links TRBV28 to TRBJ2-1; TRBD2 matches at 14 bases. The CDR3 sequence is 18 residues long. V dropped 3 bases and J dropped 9; count of bases not matched to a gene: 13. Per the germline V gene, CDR1 is MDHEN and CDR2 is SYDVKM. In nucleotides, the CDR3 is TGTGCCAGCAGTTTTTGGGGGACTAGCGGGAGTCGAACTCGTGAGCAGTTCTTC. Protein sequence: CASSFWGTSGSRTREQFF.

The chain employs TRBV2 and TRBJ2-5; weak D call: TRBD1 (6 bases). CDR1 SNHLY and CDR2 FYNNEI come from the germline V gene. There are 11 residues in the CDR3. Trimming pared 7 bases from V and 5 bases from J, leaving 8 bases between. The CDR3 DNA is TGTGCCAGCAACCAGGGGGAGACCCAGTACTTC. It encodes CASNQGETQYF.

This rearrangement joins TRBV6-2 or TRBV6-3 to TRBJ1-1; 8 nucleotides match TRBD1. V dropped 5 bases and J dropped 10; count of bases not matched to a gene: 6. The CDR3 covers 12 residues. The germline gives CDR1 MNHEY, CDR2 SVGEGT. This CDR3 is CASSRTGRGAFF. The CDR3 bases are TGTGCCAGCAGTCGGACAGGGCGAGGAGCTTTCTTT.

V is TRBV9 and J is TRBJ2-3; D might be TRBD2 (7 bases). V shed 3 bases and J shed 6 bases, with 11 bases lying between them. Germline lookup yields CDR1 SGDLS and CDR2 YYNGEE. The CDR3 is 13 amino acids. CDR3 nucleotide sequence: TGTGCCAGCAGCGAGGGGGGGAAGGATACGCAGTATTTT. Translation: CASSEGGKDTQYF. The full variable domain, its missing parts supplied by reference TRBV9 and TRBJ2-3, is DSGVTQTPKHLITATGQRVTLRCSPRSGDLSVYWYQQSLDQGLQFLIQYYNGEERAKGNILERFSAQQFPDLHSELNLSSLELGDSALYFCASSEGGKDTQYFGPGTRLTVL.

This chain joins TRBV15 and TRBJ2-1, with D possibly matching TRBD2 (6 bases). This CDR3 region has 15 residues. With 1 base removed from V and 5 bases from J, the gap between germline ends came to 12 bases. CDR1 and CDR2 from the germline V gene are LNHNV and YYDKDF (reference sequence). The CDR3 DNA follows: TGTGCCACCAGCAGAGGGAGACTAGTAAACAATGAGCAGTTCTTC. Translating it yields CATSRGRLVNNEQFF.